This T cell receptor (beta chain) came from a study of beta chain features in type 1 diabetes. Study-level results: Within each of all four CD4+ subsets, Type 1 diabetes patients had TCRB CDR3s that were moderately but significantly shorter.

Expressed TCRB transcripts were sequenced because the isolated RNA had all been reverse transcribed beforehand. TCRdb's copy holds only in-frame clones and misses some; the assay was immunoSEQ multiplex PCR. Of about 400,000 clones listed, roughly 13% were seen once; the top ten hold over 0.008%. Trimming pared 5 bases from V and 5 bases from J, leaving 18 bases between. The CDR3 is made up of 15 amino acids. Looked up from germline, CDR1 is MNHEY and CDR2 is SVGAGI. With respect to this clone: The antigen is not known.

V usage is TRBV6-5 and J usage is TRBJ2-5, with a possible D match to TRBD2 (6 bases). Source material: naive CD4+ T cells from blood. The clonotype was recovered from a woman aged 18 to 35 with type 1 diabetes. The DNA for the CDR3 is TGTGCCAGCAGTAAGACTAGAGCCTCTCCCGAGACCCAGTACTTC. This gives the protein CASSKTRASPETQYF.